This T cell receptor beta chain was identified in a study of blood T cell repertoires in COVID-19. Repertoires were generated with immunoSEQ multiplex PCR, while TCRdb's copy carries only in-frame clones and drops some. The sample lists around 200,000 clones, about 86% occurring once. V was trimmed by 0 bases and J by 7 bases, leaving 24 bases between them. Germline V gives CDR1 GTSNPN, CDR2 SVGIG (reference sequence). This CDR3 is 17 amino acids long. V usage is TRBV30 and J usage is TRBJ1-1, with a tentative D call TRBD1 (5 bases). The sequence was collected from a man aged 45-65 years with active or convalescent COVID-19. Sample: peripheral blood. The CDR3 DNA follows: TGTGCCTGGAGTGTACAAAGGATCTCAGGGTTTTTTGATGAAGCTTTCTTT. It yields the protein CAWSVQRISGFFDEAFF. The full variable domain, with the rest looked up from reference TRBV30 and TRBJ1-1, is SQTIHQWPATLVQPVGSPLSLECTVEGTSNPNLYWYRQAAGRGLQLLFYSVGIGQISSEVPQNLSASRPQDRQFILSSKKLLLSDSGFYLCAWSVQRISGFFDEAFFGQGTRLTVV.